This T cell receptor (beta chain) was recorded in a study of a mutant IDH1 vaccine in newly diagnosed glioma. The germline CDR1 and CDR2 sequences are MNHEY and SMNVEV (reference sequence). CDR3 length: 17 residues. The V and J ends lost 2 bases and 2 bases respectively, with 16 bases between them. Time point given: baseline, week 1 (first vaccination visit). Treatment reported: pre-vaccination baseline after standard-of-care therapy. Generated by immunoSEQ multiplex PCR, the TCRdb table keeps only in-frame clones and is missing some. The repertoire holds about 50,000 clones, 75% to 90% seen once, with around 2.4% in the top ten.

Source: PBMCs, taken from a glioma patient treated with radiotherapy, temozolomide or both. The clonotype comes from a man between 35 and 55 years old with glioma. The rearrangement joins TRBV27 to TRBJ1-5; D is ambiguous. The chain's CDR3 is CASSLRPMDGGNQPQHF. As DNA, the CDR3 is TGTGCCAGCAGTTTACGCCCTATGGACGGAGGCAATCAGCCCCAGCATTTT.